The 12 T cell receptor beta chains below were found in one sample sequenced in a study of cytomegalovirus exposure and HLA in healthy donors. 13 Jbeta primers and 60 Vbeta primers were used for the PCR. Clones were sequenced by immunoSEQ multiplex PCR, and TCRdb holds only the in-frame ones, with some missing. This table has approximately 200,000 clones, about four fifths appearing once. The sample taken for sequencing was PBMCs. These receptors all come from a girl between 5 and 17 years old in good health and CMV-seropositive.

In this sample, this clone turned up a few times. DNA for the CDR3: TGTGCCAGCTACGGACTGAGCTCTAATGAAAAACTGTTTTTT. Protein product: CASYGLSSNEKLFF. This chain connects TRBV7-9 to TRBJ1-4, with no clear D. Trimming took 8 bases from V and 3 from J, leaving 13 bases between them. Germline V gene data show CDR1 as SEHNR and CDR2 as FQNEAQ (reference sequence). The CDR3 runs 14 residues.

The V call is TRBV18, the J call TRBJ2-7; no clear D. Trimming removed 3 bases from V and 6 bases from J, with 12 bases in between. CDR3 length: 13 amino acids. Germline assignment: CDR1 KGHSH and CDR2 LQKENI. This CDR3 is CASSPITEGEQYF. The CDR3 DNA reads TGTGCCAGCTCACCCATAACAGAAGGCGAGCAGTACTTC. Together with reference TRBV18 and TRBJ2-7, the CDR3 gives the full variable domain: NAGVMQNPRHLVRRRGQEARLRCSPMKGHSHVYWYRQLPEEGLKFMVYLQKENIIDESGMPKERFSAEFPKEGPSILRIQQVVRGDSAAYFCASSPITEGEQYFGPGTRLTVT.

This chain joins TRBV6-5 and TRBJ2-7, with TRBD1 identical over 10 bases. CDR1 and CDR2 from the germline V gene are MNHEY and SVGAGI. The CDR3 covers 12 residues. J lost 4 bases, V lost 6 bases, and 0 bases had no gene match. The CDR3 nucleotides are TGTGCCAGCAGGGACAGGGGGTACGAGCAGTACTTC. It translates to CASRDRGYEQYF.

The gene calls are TRBV18 and TRBJ2-7, with D tentatively TRBD2 (6 bases). The germline gives CDR1 KGHSH, CDR2 LQKENI. The CDR3 consists of 13 residues. V was shortened by 4 bases and J by 2 bases, with 9 bases between the two germline ends. CDR3 loop: CASSQEGPYEQYF. Written as DNA, the CDR3 is TGTGCCAGCTCACAGGAGGGACCCTACGAGCAGTACTTC.

V and J are TRBV14 and TRBJ2-3, with 8 bases identical to TRBD2. J was trimmed by 1 base and V by 5 bases; bases with no gene match: 5. CDR1 and CDR2 from the germline V gene are SGHDN and FVKESK. The CDR3 totals 15 residues. CDR3 sequence: CASSDGTSGTDTQYF. The CDR3 DNA is TGTGCCAGCAGCGATGGGACTAGTGGCACAGATACGCAGTATTTT.

The chain is built from TRBV10-3 and TRBJ2-4; TRBD2 matches at 11 bases. The CDR3 consists of 18 residues. Per germline, CDR1 ENHRY and CDR2 SYGVKD. After removal of 0 bases from V and 6 bases from J, the junction contained 10 bases not matched to a gene. In nucleotides, the CDR3 is TGTGCCATCAGTGAGTCCGTGGAGCTAGCGGGGGGCTCAAACATTCAGTACTTC. The encoded protein is CAISESVELAGGSNIQYF.

The rearrangement links TRBV10-3 to TRBJ2-3; D uncertain. Trimming took off 5 bases at V and 5 bases at J, with 11 bases between the two ends. The V gene's germline CDR1 is ENHRY and CDR2 SYGVKD. The CDR3 contains 13 residues. CDR3 loop: CAISNKIGDTQYF. The CDR3 nucleotides read TGTGCCATCAGTAACAAGATTGGAGATACGCAGTATTTT.

This chain uses TRBV25-1 with TRBJ1-2; the D gene is possibly TRBD1 (5 bases). The germline CDR1 and CDR2 sequences are MGHDK and SYGVNS. The V end lost 3 bases, the J end lost 5 bases, and 19 bases lay between the germline ends. The CDR3 covers 16 residues. CDR3 sequence (DNA): TGTGCCAGCAGTGATTATTGGGGGGTTTCATGGTATGGCTACACCTTC. It codes for CASSDYWGVSWYGYTF.

The chain couples TRBV25-1 to TRBJ1-4; TRBD1 aligns across 8 bases. J gave up 0 bases and V 3 bases, and 6 bases lay outside the gene matches. The CDR3 totals 17 residues. Germline loops: CDR1 MGHDK, CDR2 SYGVNS. CDR3 region: CASSEPARGPTNEKLFF. CDR3 coding DNA: TGTGCCAGCAGTGAGCCGGCCAGGGGGCCAACTAATGAAAAACTGTTTTTT.

This chain links TRBV7-8 with TRBJ2-3; 12 bases line up with TRBD2. CDR1 is SGHVS and CDR2 is FQNEAQ in the germline V gene. The CDR3 has 15 residues. The V segment lost 4 bases and the J segment 11 bases; nucleotides outside the gene matches: 10. The CDR3 coding sequence is TGTGCCAGCAGCTCGGATCTAGCGGGGGGGCGCATGCAGTATTTT. It specifies CASSSDLAGGRMQYF.

A few counts support this clone. CDR3 sequence reads: CASRYIIGAYEQYF. The CDR3 DNA reads TGTGCCAGCAGATATATCATCGGAGCCTACGAGCAGTACTTC. The chain couples TRBV6-5 to TRBJ2-7, with no clear D. V lost 6 bases, J lost 2 bases, and 14 bases lay in between. Germline V gives CDR1 MNHEY, CDR2 SVGAGI. This CDR3 has 14 residues.

The CDR3 spells CASSQQGLATYEQYF. In DNA form, the CDR3 reads TGTGCCAGCAGTCAACAGGGTTTAGCCACATACGAGCAGTACTTC. The chain joins TRBV27 to TRBJ2-7; tentative D call: TRBD1 (6 bases). Trimming stripped 5 bases from V and 4 bases from J, with 18 bases between. Looked up from germline, CDR1 is MNHEY and CDR2 is SMNVEV (reference sequence). The CDR3 consists of 15 residues.